These T cell receptor beta chains were read from a single sample in a study of cytomegalovirus exposure and HLA in healthy donors. The protocol was immunoSEQ multiplex PCR, while the TCRdb copy is restricted to in-frame clones and leaves out a portion. The profile shows some 120,000 clones, roughly 74% of them singletons. The sample was PBMCs. These receptors were collected from a woman between 50 and 59 years old in good health and CMV-seropositive. The CDR3 runs from the conserved cysteine through the conserved F or W. Each record gives: clone size, V gene, J gene, D gene, CDR3 protein, CDR3 DNA. The D gene is left open where the match is weak. Size is omitted from some rows. Given values are once, few, many or a class for expanded clones.

>-|TRBV10-3|TRBJ1-2|-
CAIWQGPRANYGYTF
TGTGCCATCTGGCAGGGCCCTAGGGCTAACTATGGCTACACCTTC
>-|TRBV6-5|TRBJ1-1|-
CASSYQAYTEAFF
TGTGCCAGCAGTTACCAGGCTTACACTGAAGCTTTCTTT
>-|TRBV25-1|TRBJ2-7|-
CASSRSYEQYF
TGTGCCAGCAGTCGCTCCTACGAGCAGTACTTC
>-|TRBV7-2|TRBJ2-1|-
CASSLLKYNEQFF
TGTGCCAGCAGCTTACTAAAATACAATGAGCAGTTCTTC
>-|TRBV7-9|TRBJ1-3|-
CASSLQGTGNTIYF
TGTGCCAGCAGCTTACAGGGGACTGGAAACACCATATATTTT
>few|TRBV6-6|TRBJ2-1|-
CASSNGQRSLNEQFF
TGTGCCAGCAGTAACGGACAGCGATCACTCAATGAGCAGTTCTTC
>-|TRBV2|TRBJ1-2|-
CASSPSTENYGYTF
TGTGCCAGCAGTCCCTCGACAGAAAACTATGGCTACACCTTC
>-|TRBV7-2|TRBJ2-7|TRBD2
CASSLDGGGRSYEQYF
TGTGCCAGCAGCTTAGATGGCGGGGGGAGGTCCTACGAGCAGTACTTC
>-|TRBV2|TRBJ1-6|TRBD1
CASSWDRENSPLHF
TGTGCCAGCAGTTGGGACAGGGAGAATTCACCCCTCCACTTT
>-|TRBV2|TRBJ1-5|TRBD1
CASRKETGRGQPQHF
TGTGCCAGCAGGAAAGAGACAGGGCGAGGTCAGCCCCAGCATTTT
>-|TRBV29-1|TRBJ1-1|TRBD1
CSAGQGSGEAFF
TGCAGCGCCGGACAGGGAAGTGGTGAAGCTTTCTTT
>-|TRBV19|TRBJ2-2|TRBD2
CASRTSGGAVGELFF
TGTGCCAGTAGAACTAGCGGGGGGGCGGTCGGGGAGCTGTTTTTT
>-|TRBV19|TRBJ1-5|TRBD1
CASSNRGRYQPQHF
TGTGCCAGTAGTAACAGGGGGAGGTATCAGCCCCAGCATTTT
>few|TRBV7-2|TRBJ2-5|-
CASSPSQEETQYF
TGTGCCAGCAGCCCCTCTCAGGAAGAGACCCAGTACTTC
>once|TRBV19|TRBJ2-2|-
CASDTKDAAGGELFF
TGTGCCAGCGATACAAAGGACGCGGCAGGGGGGGAGCTGTTTTTT
>-|TRBV19|TRBJ2-7|-
CASSIGRASYEQYF
TGTGCCAGTAGTATAGGCAGGGCGTCCTACGAGCAGTACTTC
>-|TRBV9|TRBJ2-5|TRBD1
CASSGTGGTQETQYF
TGTGCCAGCAGCGGGACAGGGGGTACCCAAGAGACCCAGTACTTC
>-|TRBV6-1|TRBJ2-5|-
CASSRTGGKETQYF
TGTGCCAGCAGTCGAACTGGGGGGAAAGAGACCCAGTACTTC
>-|TRBV29-1|TRBJ2-5|-
CGLGGPQETQYF
TGCGGCCTCGGGGGGCCCCAAGAGACCCAGTACTTC
>few|TRBV6-5|TRBJ2-7|TRBD1
CASSLSHGTGVAEQYF
TGTGCCAGCAGTTTAAGCCACGGGACAGGAGTCGCCGAGCAGTACTTC
>-|TRBV5-1|TRBJ1-2|-
CASSSGYRDGYTF
TGCGCCAGCAGCTCGGGGTACAGGGATGGCTACACCTTC
>-|TRBV6-5|TRBJ1-1|-
CASSLKSNTEAFF
TGTGCCAGCAGTTTGAAGAGTAACACTGAAGCTTTCTTT
>few|TRBV7-8|TRBJ1-5|TRBD1
CASGTGGKDQPQHF
TGTGCCAGCGGGACAGGGGGCAAAGATCAGCCCCAGCATTTT
>few|TRBV2|TRBJ2-7|TRBD2
CASSEDPRASGATYEQYF
TGTGCCAGCAGTGAAGATCCTCGGGCTAGCGGGGCGACCTACGAGCAGTACTTC
>-|TRBV7-9|TRBJ1-6|TRBD1
CASSPTGVHSPLHF
TGTGCCAGCAGCCCCACAGGGGTGCATTCACCCCTCCACTTT
>few|TRBV9|TRBJ1-5|TRBD1
CASSVPRDRVADSNQPQHF
TGTGCCAGCAGCGTACCCCGGGACAGGGTGGCGGATAGCAATCAGCCCCAGCATTTT
>-|TRBV5-1|TRBJ2-3|TRBD2
CASSSPGLEGHTQYF
TGCGCCAGCAGCTCACCGGGACTAGAGGGGCATACGCAGTATTTT
>-|TRBV10-2|TRBJ1-2|-
CASSDRRANYGYTF
TGCGCCAGCAGCGACAGGCGTGCTAACTATGGCTACACCTTC
>-|TRBV7-2|TRBJ2-3|-
CASSSTGTDTQYF
TGTGCCAGCAGCTCTACAGGCACAGATACGCAGTATTTT
>-|TRBV6-5|TRBJ2-5|-
CASSYSPGQETQYF
TGTGCCAGCAGTTACTCGCCAGGGCAAGAGACCCAGTACTTC
>-|TRBV4-1|TRBJ1-5|TRBD1
CASSQVGETGEWPQHF
TGCGCCAGCAGCCAAGTAGGGGAGACAGGGGAATGGCCCCAGCATTTT
>-|TRBV6-1|TRBJ1-1|-
CASQGGAGGYTEAFF
TGTGCCAGCCAGGGAGGGGCTGGAGGCTATACTGAAGCTTTCTTT